A selection of T cell receptor beta chains follows, all from one sample in a study of Ad26.COV2.S vaccination and SARS-CoV-2 variants. TCRdb keeps only in-frame clones here, not all; method: immunoSEQ multiplex PCR. The sample has about 440,000 clones; less than 95% are singletons. The specimen was peripheral blood, collected in a trial of Ad26.COV2.S vaccine versus placebo. All receptors come from a person between 18 and 65 years old who received the Ad26.COV2.S COVID-19 vaccine or a placebo. Each CDR3 is given with its conserved first and last residue. Each record gives: D gene, clone size, V gene, J gene, CDR3 length, CDR3 protein. A D gene is named only where the DNA matches it firmly. Rows may omit the clone size; those that give it use once, few, many or a size class.

TRBD1	once	TRBV11-2	TRBJ2-3	19	CASSLGSPRDRPSTDTQYF
.	.	TRBV4-1	TRBJ2-7	17	CASSQEVRLKGGDEQYF
.	.	TRBV6-5	TRBJ2-7	13	CASSYSTHYEQYF
TRBD2	.	TRBV13	TRBJ2-2	18	CASSSEPGLAGISGELFF
.	.	TRBV6-6	TRBJ2-7	13	CASRPGVAYEQYF
.	.	TRBV28	TRBJ1-5	15	CASSLPTGPYQPQHF
TRBD2	once	TRBV9	TRBJ2-2	14	CASSVGLAGAGLFF
.	.	TRBV7-9	TRBJ1-1	15	CASSLSLVDSSEAFF
.	.	TRBV5-6	TRBJ2-6	17	CASSLSLQVSGANVLTF
.	.	TRBV9	TRBJ1-3	11	CASGEGNTIYF
TRBD1	.	TRBV19	TRBJ1-5	16	CASSIRDRGINQPQHF
.	once	TRBV27	TRBJ2-7	14	CASSFRGPSYEQYF
.	.	TRBV29-1	TRBJ2-3	11	CSQRLGDTQYF
.	.	TRBV5-6	TRBJ2-3	16	CASTRDRGASTDTQYF
.	.	TRBV12-3/TRBV12-4	TRBJ2-7	12	CASTLSAHEQYF
TRBD1	.	TRBV19	TRBJ2-7	15	CASRISGTATYEQYF
.	.	TRBV18	TRBJ2-7	14	CASSPNRVGDEQYF
.	.	TRBV2	TRBJ2-1	14	CASSEQQGMNEQFF
TRBD1	.	TRBV14	TRBJ2-7	14	CASSQRGTGSEQYF
TRBD2	.	TRBV5-1	TRBJ2-5	14	CASSLGPGGETQYF
.	.	TRBV19	TRBJ2-1	15	CASRWGGNIYNEQFF
TRBD2	.	TRBV3-1/TRBV3-2	TRBJ2-3	16	CASSRPLAGGTYTQYF
TRBD2	once	TRBV7-9	TRBJ2-1	16	CASSSISGRDYNEQFF
.	once	TRBV3-1/TRBV3-2	TRBJ2-6	15	CASSQTSSGANVLTF
TRBD2	.	TRBV27	TRBJ2-1	16	CASSPAKGTRGDEQFF
.	.	TRBV3-1/TRBV3-2	TRBJ2-5	14	CASSQRGLVGTQYF
.	.	TRBV3-1/TRBV3-2	TRBJ2-2	12	CASHTWTGELFF